This T cell receptor beta chain was captured in a study of T cells in Graves' hyperthyroidism and ophthalmopathy. Whole-study results and caveats: Researchers found most expanded thyroid clonotypes above 0.001 in blood as well.

Hyperthyroidism was newly diagnosed in patients aged 18 to 65 (duration under 2 months). The PBMCs studied were ones that came from 10 ml fresh peripheral blood. The CDR3 sequence is 16 residues long. Trimming stripped 0 bases from V and 2 bases from J, with 13 bases between. Looked up from germline, CDR1 is DFQATT and CDR2 is SNEGSKA (reference sequence). RNA transcripts yielded amplified TCR beta CDR3 regions. The TCR CDR3 first-round RT-PCR relied on the HTBI primer set. MiXCR, run by TCRdb on the multiplex PCR reads, gives a single entry per CDR3 protein. Altogether a few hundred thousand distinct CDR3 sequences are present, roughly 14% being singletons, with the ten largest covering 7.3%. In this sample, this clonotype turned up a few times. Its antigen is unidentified.

The sequenced sample was blood. The sequence was obtained from a woman aged 25 to 39 with Graves' hyperthyroidism. This chain uses TRBV20-1 with TRBJ2-2; D gene ambiguous. The CDR3 DNA reads TGCAGTGCTAGAGATCGGCAGTTCCCTAACACCGGGGAGCTGTTTTTT. Translating it yields CSARDRQFPNTGELFF.